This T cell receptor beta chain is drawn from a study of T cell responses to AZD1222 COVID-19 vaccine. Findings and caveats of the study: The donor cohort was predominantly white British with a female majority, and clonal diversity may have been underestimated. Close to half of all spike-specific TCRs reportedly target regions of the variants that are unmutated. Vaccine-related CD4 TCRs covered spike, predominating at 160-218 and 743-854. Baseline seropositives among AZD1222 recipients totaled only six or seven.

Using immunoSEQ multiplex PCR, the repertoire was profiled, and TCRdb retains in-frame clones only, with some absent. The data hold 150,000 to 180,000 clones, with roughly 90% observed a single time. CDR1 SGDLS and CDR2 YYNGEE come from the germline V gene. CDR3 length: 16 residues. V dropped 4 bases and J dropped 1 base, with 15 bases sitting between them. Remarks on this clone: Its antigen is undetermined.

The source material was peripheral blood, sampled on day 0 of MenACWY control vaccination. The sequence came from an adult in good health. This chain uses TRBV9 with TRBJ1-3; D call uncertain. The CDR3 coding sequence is TGTGCCAGCAGCCCCCACCTAGACTTTTCTGGAAACACCATATATTTT. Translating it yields CASSPHLDFSGNTIYF.